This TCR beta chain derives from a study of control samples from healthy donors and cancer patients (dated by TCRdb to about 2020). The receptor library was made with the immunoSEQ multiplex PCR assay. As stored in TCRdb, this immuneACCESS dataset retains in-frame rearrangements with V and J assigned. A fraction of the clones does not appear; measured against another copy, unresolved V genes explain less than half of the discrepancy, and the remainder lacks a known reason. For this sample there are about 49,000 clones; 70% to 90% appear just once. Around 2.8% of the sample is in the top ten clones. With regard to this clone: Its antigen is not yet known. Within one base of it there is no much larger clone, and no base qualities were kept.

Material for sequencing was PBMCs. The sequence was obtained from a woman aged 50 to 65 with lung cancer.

The bases read TGCGCCAGCAGCTCCGGGACAGCGATCTCTGGAAACACCATATATTTT. Translated, it reads CASSSGTAISGNTIYF. The chain is made from TRBV5-1 and TRBJ1-3, and TRBD1 aligns with 7 junction nucleotides. Unmatched junction bases come to 6, with V trimmed by 3 bases and J by 0 bases. Including the terminal cysteine and phenylalanine, the CDR3 comprises 16 residues. Only the CDR3 part of the read is kept: 48 bases, read in frame from the first base. Based on the germline V gene, the CDR1 and CDR2 sequences are SGHRS and YFSETQ.